These 26 T cell receptor beta chains originate from one sample sequenced in a study of CD8 T cells in Susac syndrome. The authors reverse transcribed roughly 0.5 to 1 ug RNA with random hexamers. TCRdb reprocessed the immunoSEQ multiplex PCR reads via MiXCR and lists one record per CDR3 protein. This table holds approximately 170,000 distinct CDR3 sequences, approximately 93% found once. The sample taken for sequencing was CD4+ T cells from PBMCs. These receptors came from a human donor with multiple sclerosis.

Only a few counts were recorded for this clonotype. The CDR3 here is CSAGEAFF. The CDR3 DNA sequence: TGCAGCGCGGGTGAAGCTTTCTTT. The J gene is TRBJ1-1, the V gene TRBV29-1; the D is unclear. The length of the CDR3 is 8 residues. Germline V gene sequence: CDR1 SQVTM, CDR2 ANQGSEA. The V gene lost 7 bases and the J gene lost 7 bases, with 4 bases spanning the gap.

V gene TRBV18 combines with J gene TRBJ2-7; D is perhaps TRBD2 (5 bases). CDR3 size: 14 residues. CDR1 is KGHSH and CDR2 is LQKENI in the germline V gene. With 6 bases removed from V and 5 bases from J, the gap between germline ends came to 17 bases. DNA of the CDR3: TGTGCCAGCTCCCCGGGGATCCCACTCCACGAGCAGTACTTC. Its protein is CASSPGIPLHEQYF. The full variable domain, completed using reference TRBV18 and TRBJ2-7, is NAGVMQNPRHLVRRRGQEARLRCSPMKGHSHVYWYRQLPEEGLKFMVYLQKENIIDESGMPKERFSAEFPKEGPSILRIQQVVRGDSAAYFCASSPGIPLHEQYFGPGTRLTVT.

The chain combines TRBV6-1 with TRBJ1-1; 10 bases align to TRBD1. This CDR3 has 17 amino acids. V lost 6 bases and J lost 1; bases outside the gene matches: 11. The germline V gene encodes CDR1 MNHNS and CDR2 SASEGT. The CDR3 sequence is CASSRILRTGGNTEAFF. The CDR3 DNA reads TGTGCCAGCAGCCGAATTTTAAGGACAGGGGGGAACACTGAAGCTTTCTTT.

This clonotype has only a few counts. This chain joins TRBV9 and TRBJ1-3; D uncertain. This CDR3 has 14 residues. V was shortened by 4 bases and J by 0 bases, with 8 bases between the two germline ends. Per germline, CDR1 SGDLS and CDR2 YYNGEE. CDR3 DNA: TGTGCCAGCAGCCCCGGGAGCTCTGGAAACACCATATATTTT. Translation gives CASSPGSSGNTIYF.

The table lists this clonotype with a count of one. This chain connects TRBV20-1 to TRBJ1-5; D possibly corresponds to TRBD1 (6 bases). The germline V and J ends were trimmed by 5 bases and 5 bases, with 16 bases remaining between them. Germline-derived CDR1 and CDR2 are DFQATT and SNEGSKA (reference sequence). This CDR3 is built from 14 residues. In DNA form, the CDR3 reads TGCAGTGCTGGGGGAGGAGGGGGGCATCAGCCCCAGCATTTT. Amino acid sequence: CSAGGGGGHQPQHF.

V and J are TRBV2 and TRBJ1-5; D gene uncertain. CDR3 size: 13 residues. CDR1 is SNHLY and CDR2 is FYNNEI in the germline V gene. Trimming left V 7 bases short and J 7 bases short, with 14 bases between. As DNA, the CDR3 is TGTGCCAGCAATTTGGCGGTAGGACAGCCCCAGCATTTT. It is translated as CASNLAVGQPQHF.

This sequence joins TRBV7-6 and TRBJ1-3; D call uncertain. Trimming left V 1 base short and J 2 bases short, with 15 bases between. CDR3 size: 17 residues. CDR1 and CDR2 from the germline V gene are SGHVS and FNYEAQ. CDR3 region: CASSLESLSIAGNTIYF. The CDR3 DNA reads TGTGCCAGCAGCTTAGAATCTCTTTCAATCGCTGGAAACACCATATATTTT.

The CDR3 sequence: CASSTLNGNTEAFF. The CDR3 DNA reads as TGCGCCAGCAGCACCCTTAACGGGAACACTGAAGCTTTCTTT. The chain carries TRBV5-1 and TRBJ1-1; no clear D. The V and J ends lost 4 bases and 1 base respectively, with 11 bases between them. This CDR3 has 14 amino acids. Germline V gives CDR1 SGHRS, CDR2 YFSETQ.

The gene calls are TRBV29-1 and TRBJ2-3, with D unresolved. The CDR3 spans 14 residues. Trimming pared 7 bases from V and 5 bases from J, leaving 19 bases between. Germline values: CDR1 SQVTM, CDR2 ANQGSEA. CDR3 sequence reads: CSAHRMPSRDTQYF. CDR3 sequence (DNA): TGCAGCGCACACAGAATGCCTTCCCGAGATACGCAGTATTTT.

This rearrangement joins TRBV5-1 to TRBJ2-3; 14 nucleotides align to TRBD2. CDR3 length: 15 residues. Germline V gene sequence: CDR1 SGHRS, CDR2 YFSETQ. The J segment lost 4 bases and the V segment lost 8 bases, leaving 6 bases of the junction unmatched. For the CDR3, the DNA is TGCGCCAGTGGGACTAGCGGGAGAACCGCAGATACGCAGTATTTT. Its protein product is CASGTSGRTADTQYF. Using reference TRBV5-1 and TRBJ2-3 for the parts outside the CDR3, the full variable domain is KAGVTQTPRYLIKTRGQQVTLSCSPISGHRSVSWYQQTPGQGLQFLFEYFSETQRNKGNFPGRFSGRQFSNSRSEMNVSTLELGDSALYLCASGTSGRTADTQYFGPGTRLTVL.

The chain has TRBV3-1 and TRBJ1-1, with unresolved D. The germline V gene has CDR1 LGHDT and CDR2 YNNKEL (reference sequence). V was cut by 2 bases and J by 2 bases, with 6 bases left in between. CDR3 length: 13 amino acids. CDR3 amino acids: CASSQFHNTEAFF. In DNA, the CDR3 is TGTGCCAGCAGCCAATTTCATAACACTGAAGCTTTCTTT.

The rearrangement joins TRBV18 to TRBJ2-7; 8 nucleotides agree with TRBD1. There are 14 residues in the CDR3. V lost 6 bases and J lost 2; bases outside the gene matches: 6. The germline V gene has CDR1 KGHSH and CDR2 LQKENI. DNA of the CDR3: TGTGCCAGCTCCCTTGACAGGGGTCCCTACGAGCAGTACTTC. Translating gives CASSLDRGPYEQYF.

The chain links TRBV7-9 to TRBJ2-7; tentatively, D is TRBD1 (7 bases). The CDR3 runs 13 residues. Trimming shortened V by 5 bases and J by 7 bases, and 15 bases separated the two germline ends. CDR1 SEHNR and CDR2 FQNEAQ come from the germline V gene (reference sequence). This CDR3 is CASSPGGLEEQYF. The DNA for the CDR3 is TGTGCCAGCAGCCCAGGGGGGCTGGAGGAGCAGTACTTC.

As for this clonotype: Sequence at one end of the junction differs from germline and may be a read error. The CDR3 reads CASSLDSHEQYF. As DNA, the CDR3 is TGTGCCAGCAGTTTAGACTCCCACGAGCAGTACTTC. V gene TRBV12-3 or TRBV12-4 combines with J gene TRBJ2-7; D ambiguous. This CDR3 has 12 residues.

The V and J genes are TRBV29-1 and TRBJ2-2; D is possibly TRBD2 (5 bases). Germline V gene sequence: CDR1 SQVTM, CDR2 ANQGSEA. Trimming took off 5 bases at V and 0 bases at J, with 13 bases between the two ends. The CDR3 spans 15 residues. CDR3 bases: TGCAGCGTTCTTTCCTGGACTTCGAACACCGGGGAGCTGTTTTTT. It yields the protein CSVLSWTSNTGELFF.

The chain couples TRBV19 to TRBJ1-2; D call uncertain. Germline CDR1 and CDR2: LNHDA and SQIVND (reference sequence). V shed 8 bases and J shed 4 bases, with 14 bases lying between them. This CDR3 spans 13 amino acids. The CDR3 protein is CASSQKYLYGYTF. The CDR3 bases are TGTGCCAGTTCCCAGAAGTACCTCTATGGCTACACCTTC.

The genes are TRBV4-3 and TRBJ1-4, with unresolved D. This CDR3 has 13 amino acids. V lost 0 bases and J lost 10, with 9 bases in between. Germline V gene data show CDR1 as LGHNA and CDR2 as YSLEER. The CDR3 region has the DNA TGCGCCAGCAGCCAAGATCTAGAGGGAAAACTGTTTTTT. Translated: CASSQDLEGKLFF.

The V and J genes are TRBV5-1 and TRBJ2-1, with 7 nucleotides matching TRBD2. CDR3 length: 14 amino acids. The V segment lost 4 bases and the J segment 7 bases; nucleotides outside the gene matches: 8. Per the germline V gene, CDR1 is SGHRS and CDR2 is YFSETQ. The CDR3 DNA reads as TGCGCCAGCAGCCGGGGCGCGGGGGTAAATGAGCAGTTCTTC. Protein: CASSRGAGVNEQFF.

The genes are TRBV23-1 and TRBJ1-2, with a possible D match to TRBD1 (5 bases). TRBV23-1 is marked as an open reading frame, function uncertain. With 4 bases removed from V and 5 bases from J, the gap between germline ends came to 14 bases. This CDR3 comprises 14 residues. This chain's CDR3 is CASSLGARAYGYTF. CDR3 bases: TGCGCCAGCAGTCTCGGCGCCAGGGCTTATGGCTACACCTTC.

The chain combines TRBV11-2 with TRBJ2-5, with a tentative D call TRBD1 (7 bases). The CDR3 has 17 amino acids. The V and J ends lost 4 bases and 5 bases respectively, with 23 bases between them. Germline V gives CDR1 SGHAT, CDR2 FQNNGV. CDR3 sequence (DNA): TGTGCCAGCAGCTCCCTCCCCGGGCAGGGGGGCGCGGAGACCCAGTACTTC. Translated, it gives CASSSLPGQGGAETQYF.

The chain links TRBV18 to TRBJ2-3; D might be TRBD1 or TRBD2, each matching 5 bases. Germline V CDR1 and CDR2: KGHSH, LQKENI. The CDR3 sequence is 14 residues long. Between the trimmed V and J ends, which lost 4 bases and 2 bases, there was a span of 10 bases. In DNA form, the CDR3 reads TGTGCCAGCTCACGGGACCATTACACAGATACGCAGTATTTT. Encoded protein: CASSRDHYTDTQYF.

This chain connects TRBV7-2 to TRBJ1-5; the D is unclear. The ends were cut back, 0 bases at V and 5 bases at J, with 11 bases in the middle. Germline-derived CDR1 and CDR2 are SGHTA and FQGNSA. CDR3 length: 15 residues. The CDR3 protein is CASSLATGIDQPQHF. The DNA for the CDR3 is TGTGCCAGCAGCTTAGCGACGGGGATAGATCAGCCCCAGCATTTT.

The chain has TRBV30 and TRBJ1-2, with D perhaps matching TRBD1 (5 bases). There are 13 residues in the CDR3. Germline V gives CDR1 GTSNPN, CDR2 SVGIG (reference sequence). V lost 4 bases and J 8 bases, leaving 17 bases between the germline ends. DNA of the CDR3: TGTGCCTGGACGGGAGGGGCGTCGGGCGGCTACACCTTC. Its translation: CAWTGGASGGYTF.

The chain joins TRBV5-1 to TRBJ1-2, with D possibly matching TRBD1 (6 bases). There are 15 residues in the CDR3. Trimming shortened V by 1 base and J by 4 bases, and 14 bases separated the two germline ends. Germline lookup yields CDR1 SGHRS and CDR2 YFSETQ. The CDR3 DNA reads as TGCGCCAGCAGCTTGACAGGGCTCGGGGGCTATGGCTACACCTTC. Amino acid sequence: CASSLTGLGGYGYTF. The whole variable domain, remainder taken from reference TRBV5-1 and TRBJ1-2, is KAGVTQTPRYLIKTRGQQVTLSCSPISGHRSVSWYQQTPGQGLQFLFEYFSETQRNKGNFPGRFSGRQFSNSRSEMNVSTLELGDSALYLCASSLTGLGGYGYTFGSGTRLTVV.

This chain links TRBV7-9 with TRBJ2-1; 9 positions agree with TRBD1. Unmatched junction bases numbered 4, after V lost 5 bases and J lost 2 bases. The CDR3 sequence is 15 residues long. Germline lookup yields CDR1 SEHNR and CDR2 FQNEAQ (reference sequence). CDR3 bases: TGTGCCAGCAGCCGGGGACAGGGTACCTACAATGAGCAGTTCTTC. It specifies CASSRGQGTYNEQFF.

The J gene is TRBJ2-2, the V gene TRBV4-2; the match to TRBD2 covers 7 bases. Germline V CDR1 and CDR2: LGHNA, YNFKEQ. This CDR3 is 15 amino acids long. The V gene end was trimmed by 5 bases and the J gene end by 5 bases; junction bases not matched to a gene: 8. CDR3 sequence reads: CASSAASGPTGELFF. Written as DNA, the CDR3 is TGTGCCAGCAGCGCGGCTAGCGGTCCGACCGGGGAGCTGTTTTTT.